Here is one T cell receptor beta chain with its context. This CDR3 has 17 residues. Trimming removed 4 bases from V and 0 bases from J; junction bases left unmatched: 12. The germline gives CDR1 SGHRS, CDR2 YFSETQ. The entry originates in a study of response to subunit inactivated influenza vaccine. In TCRdb, the RT-PCR reads were re-called with MiXCR into one record per CDR3 protein. Here the sample spans about 500,000 distinct CDR3 sequences, about 15% being singletons. V is TRBV5-1 and J is TRBJ1-2, with 7 bases identical to TRBD1. Sequencing was performed on CD4+ T cells sorted from PBMCs, taken roughly 24 months after vaccination. The source is a man in his fifties or sixties who received an inactivated influenza vaccine. The CDR3, as DNA: TGCGCCAGCAGCCTGACCGGGACAGTTGATACTAACTATGGCTACACCTTC. This translates into CASSLTGTVDTNYGYTF.